This note documents a single T cell receptor beta chain sequence. In the authors' methods: Reference gene primer amplification gave estimated nucleated cell counts. Using immunoSEQ multiplex PCR, the repertoire was profiled, and TCRdb retains in-frame clones only, with some absent. The D gene and trimming were derived from the DNA, and the V and J assignments and clone size from that table. The data contain some 170,000 clones, roughly 90% of them singletons. J was trimmed by 7 bases and V by 0 bases; bases with no gene match: 13. CDR1 is LGHNA, CDR2 YNFKEQ, per germline. The CDR3 has 17 residues. The data were taken from a study of blood T cell repertoires in COVID-19. As for the study in general: Italy, Spain and the United States were the sources of the convalescent and acute COVID-19 samples. T cells, B-cell-depleted T cells, or PBMCs supplied cDNA or gDNA.

Input material: peripheral blood. The source of this sequence is a man aged 60 to 69 with active or convalescent COVID-19. The J gene is TRBJ2-5, the V gene TRBV4-2, with TRBD2 identical over 8 bases. The CDR3 DNA reads as TGTGCCAGCAGCCAAGACGTCGCGGGGGGCCGGTCGGGGACCCAGTACTTC. It codes for CASSQDVAGGRSGTQYF.